This TCR beta chain was documented in a study of blood T cell repertoires in COVID-19. The CDR3 extends over 14 amino acids. Deletions cut 3 bases from V and 4 bases from J, with 12 bases between. Germline CDR1 SNHLY, CDR2 FYNNEI. Per the original data handling: Reference gene primers were amplified, and this amplification served to estimate nucleated cell counts. Generated by immunoSEQ multiplex PCR, the TCRdb table keeps only in-frame clones and is missing some. V, J and clone size are taken as reported in that table, and D and trimming were inferred from the DNA itself. The repertoire includes about 210,000 clones, 75% to 85% of them detected once, and 4.3% sits in the top ten. Clinical history reported by participants formed the basis on which cohorts were assigned.

The gene calls are TRBV2 and TRBJ1-2; D gene ambiguous. This clonotype was sampled from a man aged 25 to 45 with acute COVID-19. The sample was PBMCs or T cells enriched from blood (not recorded which). CDR3 sequence reads: CASSDTPAAYGYTF. The CDR3 DNA sequence: TGTGCCAGCAGTGATACGCCGGCGGCCTATGGCTACACCTTC. Complete variable domain (other parts from reference TRBV2 and TRBJ1-2): EPEVTQTPSHQVTQMGQEVILRCVPISNHLYFYWYRQILGQKVEFLVSFYNNEISEKSEIFDDQFSVERPDGSNFTLKIRSTKLEDSAMYFCASSDTPAAYGYTFGSGTRLTVV.